This is a list of T cell receptor beta chains from one sample in a study of CD8 T cells in ankylosing spondylitis. Using its own MiXCR run on the 5' RACE reads, TCRdb lists one record per CDR3 protein. The sample records some 130,000 distinct CDR3 sequences, 7% to 10% being singletons. The sample comprised blood, either unsorted or a sorted T cell fraction (not recorded which). The receptors derive from a male donor with ankylosing spondylitis or in good health (not recorded which). Each CDR3 is given with its conserved first and last residue. The D gene is left open where the match is weak. Size is omitted from some rows. Given values are once, few, many or a class for expanded clones.

many TRBJ2-3 TRBD1 TRBV4-1 CASSQDLRTGSWQTWPDTQYF TGCGCCAGCAGCCAAGATCTCCGGACAGGGTCGTGGCAAACCTGGCCAGATACGCAGTATTTT
many TRBJ2-7 . TRBV7-8 CASSFGEFYEQYF TGTGCCAGCAGCTTTGGGGAGTTTTACGAGCAGTACTTC
many TRBJ2-2 . TRBV5-1 CASTTGVANTGELFF TGCGCCAGCACTACGGGGGTCGCGAACACCGGGGAGCTGTTTTTT
many TRBJ2-1 . TRBV29-1 CSVLISYNEQFF TGCAGCGTTTTGATCTCCTACAATGAGCAGTTCTTC
many TRBJ2-5 . TRBV7-9 CASSFSQGETQYF TGTGCCAGCAGCTTTTCACAGGGAGAGACCCAGTACTTC
many TRBJ1-5 . TRBV2 CASSDSGAYQPQHF TGTGCCAGCAGTGATTCAGGGGCCTATCAGCCCCAGCATTTT
. TRBJ2-5 . TRBV5-6 CASSLRGQETQYF TGTGCCAGCAGCTTGCGCGGCCAAGAGACCCAGTACTTC
few TRBJ2-1 TRBD2 TRBV20-1 CSADRLAGVVDNEQFF TGCAGTGCTGACCGACTGGCGGGAGTCGTCGACAATGAGCAGTTCTTC
few TRBJ2-7 . TRBV5-1 CASSLVANSYEQYF TGCGCCAGCAGCTTGGTTGCCAACTCCTACGAGCAGTACTTC
. TRBJ2-1 . TRBV7-7 CASSLGRAYEQFF TGTGCTAGCAGCTTGGGGCGAGCGTATGAGCAGTTCTTC
. TRBJ2-7 . TRBV6-5 CASSYSGSLSYEQYF TGTGCCAGCAGTTACTCTGGGTCGCTTTCCTACGAGCAGTACTTC
many TRBJ2-1 TRBD2 TRBV20-1 CSARVPGTSYNEQFF TGCAGTGCTAGAGTTCCCGGGACTAGCTACAATGAGCAGTTCTTC
many TRBJ1-5 TRBD1 TRBV20-1 CSAVGQSNQPQHF TGCAGTGCGGTGGGACAGAGCAATCAGCCCCAGCATTTT
many TRBJ2-7 . TRBV5-1 CASSGGTPSLGEQYF TGCGCCAGCAGCGGCGGGACACCAAGTCTCGGGGAGCAGTACTTC
many TRBJ2-3 . TRBV20-1 CSAREEGRPPTDTQYF TGCAGTGCTAGAGAAGAAGGACGTCCACCCACAGATACGCAGTATTTT
many TRBJ2-1 TRBD1 TRBV29-1 CSVDWGQGWASDEQFF TGCAGCGTTGACTGGGGACAGGGCTGGGCGAGTGATGAGCAGTTCTTC
. TRBJ2-7 . TRBV29-1 CSVADYEQYF TGCAGCGTTGCTGATTACGAGCAGTACTTC
many TRBJ2-1 . TRBV4-3 CASSQDFSSYNEQFF TGCGCCAGCAGCCAAGATTTCTCGTCCTACAATGAGCAGTTCTTC
. TRBJ2-7 TRBD2 TRBV20-1 CSARGSGGYEQYF TGCAGTGCTAGAGGTAGCGGGGGCTACGAGCAGTACTTC
. TRBJ2-5 . TRBV5-6 CASSRDTRRPETQYF TGTGCCAGCAGCAGGGATACCCGAAGGCCCGAGACCCAGTACTTC
many TRBJ1-1 . TRBV14 CASSQGGGKGTEAFF TGTGCCAGCAGTCAAGGTGGAGGAAAGGGCACTGAAGCTTTCTTT
. TRBJ2-1 . TRBV7-2 CASSLKASLGRNEQFF TGTGCCAGCAGCTTAAAGGCTTCTTTAGGAAGGAATGAGCAGTTCTTC